The 5 T cell receptor beta chains listed next were all sequenced from one sample in a study of blood T cell repertoires in COVID-19. The method was immunoSEQ multiplex PCR; TCRdb's version includes in-frame clones alone and lacks a portion of them. The repertoire consists of about 170,000 clones, with around 80% occurring once and the leading ten covering 10% to 15%. The sequenced sample was PBMCs or T cells enriched from blood (not recorded which). The receptors here all came from a middle-aged man who had recovered from COVID-19.

CDR3 in DNA: TGTGCCAGTACACCGAGTAACTATGGCTACACCTTC. This codes for CASTPSNYGYTF. V is TRBV19 and J is TRBJ1-2; unclear D gene. With 7 bases removed from V and 1 base from J, the gap between germline ends came to 7 bases. The CDR3 length is 12 residues. Germline CDR1 is LNHDA and CDR2 is SQIVND (reference sequence). The full variable domain, completed using reference TRBV19 and TRBJ1-2, is DGGITQSPKYLFRKEGQNVTLSCEQNLNHDAMYWYRQDPGQGLRLIYYSQIVNDFQKGDIAEGYSVSREKKESFPLTVTSAQKNPTAFYLCASTPSNYGYTFGSGTRLTVV.

This chain joins TRBV11-1 and TRBJ1-2, with TRBD1 as a possible D gene (5 bases). This CDR3 spans 12 amino acids. From germline, CDR1 is SGHAT and CDR2 FQDESV (reference sequence). The V end lost 5 bases, the J end lost 7 bases, and 11 bases lay between the germline ends. The DNA of the CDR3 is TGTGCCAGCAGCCTCCAAGGGGTTGGCTACACCTTC. Protein: CASSLQGVGYTF.

V is TRBV7-2 and J is TRBJ2-2, with TRBD1 matching over 12 bases. CDR3 size: 19 residues. The trim removed 4 bases at V and 4 bases at J, leaving 13 bases unmatched. Per the germline V gene, CDR1 is SGHTA and CDR2 is FQGNSA. CDR3 region: CASSSSGTGGFLSTGELFF. In DNA, the CDR3 is TGTGCCAGCAGCTCCTCCGGGACAGGGGGCTTTTTGAGCACCGGGGAGCTGTTTTTT.

The chain has TRBV3-1 (or the pseudogene TRBV3-2) and TRBJ1-3, with 7 bases identical to TRBD1. The CDR3 runs 15 residues. With 6 bases clipped from V and 3 bases from J, the junction kept 8 bases outside the gene matches. Looked up from germline, CDR1 is LGHDT and CDR2 is YNNKEL (reference sequence). CDR3 in DNA: TGTGCCAGCAGGCCGACCGGGACAGTTGGAAACACCATATATTTT. This gives the protein CASRPTGTVGNTIYF.

The chain recombines TRBV5-1 with TRBJ1-2; TRBD1 agrees at 10 bases. Per the germline V gene, CDR1 is SGHRS and CDR2 is YFSETQ. The CDR3 is 15 amino acids. Unmatched junction bases numbered 5, after V lost 3 bases and J lost 3 bases. CDR3 DNA: TGCGCCAGCAGCTGGGGACAGGGGACCCACTATGGCTACACCTTC. Translating it yields CASSWGQGTHYGYTF.